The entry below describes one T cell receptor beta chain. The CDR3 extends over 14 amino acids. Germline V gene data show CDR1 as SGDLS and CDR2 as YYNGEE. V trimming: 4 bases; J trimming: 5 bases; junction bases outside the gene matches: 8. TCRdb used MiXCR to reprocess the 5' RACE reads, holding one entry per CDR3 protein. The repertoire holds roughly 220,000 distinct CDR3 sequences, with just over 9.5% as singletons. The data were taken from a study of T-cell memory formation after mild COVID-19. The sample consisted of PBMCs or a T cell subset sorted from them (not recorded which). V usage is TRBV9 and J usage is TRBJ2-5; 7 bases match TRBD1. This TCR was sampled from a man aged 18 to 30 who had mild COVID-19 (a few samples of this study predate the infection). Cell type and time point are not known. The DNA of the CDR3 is TGTGCCAGCAGCCCGCAGGGGGTCCCGGAGACCCAGTACTTC. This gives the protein CASSPQGVPETQYF.